This T cell receptor (beta chain) was recorded in a study of STAT5B mutations in CD4+ large granular lymphocyte leukemia (dated by TCRdb to between 2021 and 2024). Notes on the research overall: Among healthy controls, the CDR3 'QG' motif was associated with a particular HLA allele. The study compared the TCRbeta repertoires of patients with CD4+ T-cell large granular lymphocyte leukemia against the TCRbeta repertoires of healthy blood donors. The purity of purified fractions was confirmed by flow cytometry on FACSCanto II or FACSVerse to exceed 95% among lymphocytes.

Study-wide findings and limitations: The data were not HLA-matched, and the higher clonality in CD4+ T-LGLL than in CD8+ T-LGLL could be due to the relatively small sample size. Greater clonality appeared to be present in CD4-sorted patient repertoires than in healthy CD4+ repertoires, and the difference was retained after the putative leukemic clones were removed. Each patient's main leukemic clonotypes were private, but approximately 23% of these clonotypes showed up at low frequency in the non-leukemic repertoires of other patients. Enrichment of TRBV06-family usage was observed among the top patient clones (8/27) relative to healthy controls (2/35).

The healthy control group was made up of some 38 blood donors, and the Finnish Red Cross blood service supplied their buffy coats. All TCR-sequenced material derived from peripheral blood: patient blood samples and healthy donor buffy coats. Peripheral blood mononuclear cells were isolated by Ficoll-Hypaque gradient centrifugation. CD4+ cells were magnetically purified from the buffy coats of healthy controls. Genomic DNA was extracted with the Gentra Puregene Cell and Tissue kit and quantified on a Qubit 2.0 fluorometer. For this clone: Its target antigen remains unknown. No per-base quality is available; no much larger clone lies one base away.

TCRbeta rearrangements were sequenced from genomic DNA using the immunoSEQ assay at survey resolution. In the authors' own workflow: In the TCR sequencing data, the lowest productive clonotype frequency that could be detected was 2.59 x 10-5. Analyses included only productive TCRbeta rearrangements, meaning complete and in-frame sequences. The clonality of each sample was calculated as Simpson clonality in the immunoSEQ Analyzer version 3.0. Based on frequency, clones were grouped as very rare, small, medium, large (1-20%) or hyperexpanded (>20%). Generation probabilities were estimated with OLGA 1.2.3, V-gene circos plots were generated with VDJtools, specificities were searched for in VDJdb, and CDR3 motifs were identified with GLIPH. In TCRdb, the immuneACCESS table is reduced to in-frame sequences with V and J assigned. These tables do not hold every clone; where another copy was compared, an unresolved V gene accounts for under half, and the others remain unexplained. The DNA gave D and trimming, while V, J and clone size come from that table. The sample table lists about 23,000 clones, 79% of them with a count of one. 0.42% of the sample is held by the ten biggest clonotypes.

CDR1 and CDR2, per the germline V gene (reference sequence), are MNHNY and SVGAGI. After removal of 2 bases from V and 5 bases from J, the junction retains 7 bases not matched to a gene. Including cysteine and phenylalanine, the CDR3 has 16 amino acids. The kept DNA is CDR3 alone, 48 bases in frame from the first base. The origin of this receptor is a human donor in good health. The chain is encoded by TRBV6-6 joined to TRBJ2-7, and TRBD2 matches 12 of the central bases. Sequencing was performed on CD4+ T cells from blood buffy coats. The bases read TGTGCCAGCAGTTACCCGAGACTAGCGGGAGCGAACGAGCAGTACTTC. It encodes CASSYPRLAGANEQYF.